This T cell receptor (beta chain) derives from a study of early T cells in non-severe SARS-CoV-2 infection. At the level of the study: Whole-blood bulk RNA, unsorted, was sequenced, and chains were unpaired. Points from the study as a whole: Lookups in VDJdb leaned toward anti-spike CD8 responses and missed private and CD4 specificities.

The CDR3 is made up of 12 amino acids. The V gene lost 2 bases and the J gene lost 3 bases, with 4 bases spanning the gap. This clonotype was observed at least ten times. The antigen is unknown. Unique molecular identifiers were affixed to single, distinct cDNA molecules. Each CDR3 protein is one row after TCRdb ran MiXCR on the 5' RACE reads. The sample lists about 70,000 distinct CDR3 sequences, roughly 4.5% seen once, with 3.5% to 4% in the top ten. This specimen consisted of whole blood, obtained at baseline. This TCR was sampled from an adult who was a healthcare worker with PCR-confirmed SARS-CoV-2 infection or an uninfected control (not recorded which). The donor label of this sample is uncertain. This sequence joins TRBV12-3 or TRBV12-4 and TRBJ2-5; D is unresolved. CDR3 sequence (DNA): TGTGCCAGCAGTTTATCAAAAGAGACCCAGTACTTC. It encodes CASSLSKETQYF.